The clone carrying this T cell receptor (beta chain) came up a few times. Its cognate antigen is unknown. These data belong to a study of T cells in Graves' hyperthyroidism and ophthalmopathy. RNA transcripts yielded amplified TCR beta CDR3 regions. TCR CDR3 regions were first amplified by RT-PCR with HTBI primers. MiXCR was run by TCRdb on the multiplex PCR reads, yielding one entry per CDR3 protein. The sample contains about 500,000 distinct CDR3 sequences, roughly a sixth of which appear only once. Among ophthalmopathy patients, the Clinical Activity Score reached at least 3, the NOSPECS grade reached at least 4, and duration remained under 3 months. The study left out patients who had uncontrolled infection, other autoimmune disease, pregnancy or lactation. Whole-study findings and limits: The blood repertoire included most of the expanded thyroid clonotypes above 0.001. Onset of ophthalmopathy came a median roughly 6.9 months after the model predicted it.

Germline V gives CDR1 SQVTM, CDR2 ANQGSEA. This CDR3 has 13 residues. V was trimmed by 1 base and J by 5 bases, leaving 11 bases between them. The clonotype originates from a woman in her thirties with Graves' ophthalmopathy. The V and J genes are TRBV29-1 and TRBJ1-2; D gene uncertain. Sequencing was carried out using blood. CDR3 protein: CSVEVGVGYGYTF. Written as DNA, the CDR3 is TGCAGCGTTGAAGTCGGGGTTGGGTATGGCTACACCTTC.